The next 32 T cell receptor beta chains were all read from a single sample in a study of tumor and adjacent non-tumor tissue in lung cancer. No cell sorting was done before RNA was extracted from the tissue. Distant lung tissue was collected more than 3 cm away from the tumor edge. Three rounds of nested PCR, following a modified ARM-PCR protocol, produced the TCRbeta library. TCRdb reprocessed the multiplex PCR reads with MiXCR, giving one entry per CDR3 protein. Found here are tens of thousands of distinct CDR3 sequences, nearly 70% of them singletons; the top ten hold roughly 26%. The sample consisted of distant non-tumor lung tissue. These receptors came from a woman aged 45-65 years with non-small cell lung cancer.

For this clonotype: A read error may be the cause here, since a much bigger clone is one base away. No conserved phenylalanine or tryptophan is present at the end of the CDR3, so a read error is the likely explanation. J is TRBJ2-7 and V is TRBV29-1; a possible D gene is TRBD1 (6 bases). V was clipped by 1 base and J by 6 bases, with 13 bases between them. The CDR3 contains 13 residues. Germline CDR1 is SQVTM and CDR2 is ANQGSEA. DNA for the CDR3: TGCAGCGTTGAAGGACCGACAGGATCCGAGCAGTACTTG. Translated, it gives CSVEGPTGSEQYL.

In this sample, this clonotype turned up once. The conserved final phenylalanine or tryptophan is absent from the CDR3, which likely points to a read error. V is TRBV4-1 and J is TRBJ2-3; D uncertain. The CDR3 spans 14 residues. Germline assignment: CDR1 MGHRA and CDR2 YSYEKL. V was trimmed by 0 bases and J by 11 bases, leaving 15 bases between them. As DNA, the CDR3 is TGCGCCAGCAGCCAAGATGAGAGTGGCCGTGGGCAGTATCTT. Protein: CASSQDESGRGQYL.

For this clonotype: A read error may produce the germline difference seen at one junction end. The genes are TRBV11-1 and TRBJ2-3; TRBD2 agrees at 13 bases. CDR3 length equals 17 residues. Germline CDR1 is SGHAT and CDR2 is FQDESV (reference sequence). CDR3 nucleotides: TGTGCCAGCAGCGTCGGACTAGCGGGAGTGTACACAGATGCGCAGTATTTC. Amino acids: CASSVGLAGVYTDAQYF.

As to this clonotype: Sequence at one end of the junction differs from germline and may be a read error. The V gene is TRBV12-3 or TRBV12-4, the J gene TRBJ2-7, with TRBD2 matching over 7 bases. The CDR3 totals 14 residues. CDR3 DNA sequence: TGTACCAGCAGTACCACTAGCGTGAAACTTGAGCAGTACTTC. This gives the protein CTSSTTSVKLEQYF.

This clonotype was recorded only once. The rearrangement joins TRBV7-8 to TRBJ2-3; 12 bases are shared with TRBD2. This CDR3 is built from 16 residues. Germline V gives CDR1 SGHVS, CDR2 FQNEAQ. Trimming cost V 4 bases and J 3 bases; bases outside gene matches: 5. The CDR3 loop reads CASSSRTSGKTDTQYF. CDR3 DNA: TGTGCCAGCAGCTCCAGGACTAGCGGGAAGACAGATACGCAGTATTTT.

This clonotype was counted at least ten times. The chain couples TRBV6-2 or TRBV6-3 to TRBJ2-2; perhaps TRBD2 as D (6 bases). Trimming pared 10 bases from V and 3 bases from J, leaving 18 bases between. Germline V gene sequence: CDR1 MNHEY, CDR2 SVGEGT. The length of the CDR3 is 15 residues. CDR3 loop: CATGGAGTHTGELFF. CDR3 sequence (DNA): TGTGCCACCGGGGGAGCGGGTACCCACACCGGGGAGCTGTTTTTT.

A note on this clonotype: One junction end disagrees with the germline gene, perhaps due to a read error. The chain combines TRBV12-3 or TRBV12-4 with TRBJ1-6; no reliable D call. The CDR3 has 15 amino acids. The CDR3 bases are TGTGTCAGCTCCTTTAGGGAGGCTCAGAATTCACCCCTCCACTTT. Amino acid sequence: CVSSFREAQNSPLHF.

As for this clonotype: Sequence at one end of the junction differs from germline and may be a read error. J is TRBJ2-5 and V is TRBV20-1; 7 bases are shared with TRBD2. Per the germline V gene, CDR1 is DFQATT and CDR2 is SNEGSKA (reference sequence). The CDR3 extends over 11 amino acids. The CDR3 sequence: CNAEERGTQYF. CDR3 coding DNA: TGCAATGCTGAGGAGCGGGGGACCCAGTACTTC.

As to this clonotype: Germline is not matched at one junction end, which may reflect a read error. The chain employs TRBV4-2 and TRBJ2-1; TRBD2 aligns across 13 bases. CDR3 length: 15 residues. The germline V gene encodes CDR1 LGHNA and CDR2 YNFKEQ. The DNA of the CDR3 is TGTGCCAGCAGCCATACTAGCGGGAGGGCCGATGAGCAGTTATTC. Protein: CASSHTSGRADEQLF.

This clonotype was seen ten or more times. The chain has TRBV20-1 and TRBJ1-2; D uncertain. The CDR3 spans 13 residues. Germline loops: CDR1 DFQATT, CDR2 SNEGSKA (reference sequence). Trimming stripped 2 bases from V and 8 bases from J, with 15 bases between. CDR3 DNA sequence: TGCAGTGCTAGACCCCCGGGAGTTACCGGCTACACCTTC. Its protein product is CSARPPGVTGYTF.

On this clonotype: A much larger clone sits a single nucleotide away, making a read error possible. V usage is TRBV4-1 and J usage is TRBJ2-7; 7 bases match TRBD1. The CDR3 covers 15 residues. Germline CDR1 is MGHRA and CDR2 is YSYEKL. Here the CDR3 reads CVSSRGQDSSYEQYF. In DNA form, the CDR3 reads TGCGTCAGCAGCCGCGGACAGGACAGCTCCTACGAGCAGTACTTC.

This chain connects TRBV6-1 to TRBJ1-2; no firm D call. The V gene's germline CDR1 is MNHNS and CDR2 SASEGT. The CDR3 sequence is 12 residues long. This CDR3 is CVNSGIHHGYTF. The CDR3 DNA follows: TGTGTCAACTCTGGGATACATCATGGCTACACCTTC.

This clonotype was counted many times. The chain has TRBV6-2 or TRBV6-3 and TRBJ2-3; no clear D. Per the germline V gene, CDR1 is MNHEY and CDR2 is SVGEGT. The CDR3 has 16 amino acids. Trimming cost V 3 bases and J 0 bases, with 13 bases left between them. In nucleotides, the CDR3 is TGTGCCAGCAGTTATGGTGGCAGTTCTAGCACAGATACGCAGTATTTT. Translation gives CASSYGGSSSTDTQYF.

This clonotype was seen repeatedly, ten times or more. The rearrangement uses TRBV20-1 and TRBJ1-2, with D hard to call. Germline V gives CDR1 DFQATT, CDR2 SNEGSKA (reference sequence). The CDR3 contains 13 residues. V lost 7 bases and J lost 0, with 12 bases in between. CDR3 region: CSGRQNSNYGYTF. CDR3 DNA: TGCAGTGGACGACAAAACTCTAACTATGGCTACACCTTC.

To note about this clonotype: Mismatch with germline at one junction end may stem from a read error. The chain links TRBV28 to TRBJ2-2, with 10 bases identical to TRBD2. The CDR3 has 16 residues. Germline V gives CDR1 MDHEN, CDR2 SYDVKM. The CDR3 is CVSNSSRLAGTGELFF. Written as DNA, the CDR3 is TGTGTCAGCAATTCCTCCCGACTAGCGGGCACCGGGGAGCTGTTTTTT.

This clonotype occurred once. This could be a read error, since a much larger clone is one nucleotide away. The gene calls are TRBV6-6 and TRBJ1-5; 7 positions agree with TRBD1. J was trimmed by 4 bases and V by 6 bases; bases with no gene match: 9. Germline CDR1 and CDR2: MNHNY and SVGAGI (reference sequence). CDR3 length: 15 amino acids. The CDR3 sequence: CASRSAQGQNQPQHF. DNA of the CDR3: TGTGCCAGCAGGTCCGCACAGGGGCAGAATCAGCCCCAGCATTTT.

This clonotype was seen at least ten times. The J gene is TRBJ2-3, the V gene TRBV20-1; maybe TRBD2 (5 bases). Germline V lookup: CDR1 DFQATT, CDR2 SNEGSKA (reference sequence). V dropped 0 bases and J dropped 0 bases, with 10 bases sitting between them. The CDR3 extends over 15 amino acids. This CDR3 reads CSARDAASSTDTQYF. The CDR3 DNA reads as TGCAGTGCTAGAGATGCGGCTAGCAGCACAGATACGCAGTATTTT.

For this clonotype: A much larger clone lies one base from this, so it may be a read error. The chain links TRBV20-1 to TRBJ2-2, with unresolved D. CDR1 is DFQATT, CDR2 SNEGSKA, per germline (reference sequence). V was shortened by 4 bases and J by 6 bases, with 9 bases between the two germline ends. The CDR3 runs to 12 residues. CDR3 in amino acids: CSATHLAGELFF. For the CDR3, the DNA is TGCAGTGCTACCCACCTGGCCGGGGAGCTGTTTTTT.

In this sample, this clonotype turned up once. V usage is TRBV4-2 and J usage is TRBJ2-1, with TRBD2 identical over 7 bases. V lost 1 base, J lost 15 bases, and 9 bases stayed unmatched. Germline CDR1 is LGHNA and CDR2 is YNFKEQ. The CDR3 runs to 13 residues. The CDR3 bases are TGTGCCAGCAGCCAAGGTGGACGGGAGGCGTTGTTCTTC. Its protein product is CASSQGGREALFF.

This clonotype appeared once. The chain joins TRBV28 to TRBJ2-2; 8 nucleotides line up with TRBD1. With 4 bases clipped from V and 6 bases from J, the junction kept 4 bases outside the gene matches. This CDR3 contains 14 residues. The germline gives CDR1 MDHEN, CDR2 SYDVKM. The CDR3 sequence is CASSSTGDSGELFF. The CDR3 DNA reads TGTGCCAGCAGTTCGACAGGGGACTCCGGGGAGCTGTTTTTT.

Remarks on this clonotype: The junction shows a germline mismatch at one end, possibly a read error. V is TRBV11-2 and J is TRBJ2-2; weak D call: TRBD2 (5 bases). Germline values: CDR1 SGHAT, CDR2 FQNNGV. CDR3 length: 17 amino acids. The CDR3 here is CASSLVLYGENTGELCF. The CDR3 coding sequence is TGCGCCAGCAGCTTAGTGTTATACGGGGAAAACACCGGGGAGCTGTGTTTT.

For this clonotype: A much larger clonotype is one base distant, so this may be a read error. J is TRBJ1-1 and V is TRBV10-3; D is uncertain. The CDR3 extends over 13 amino acids. CDR1 and CDR2 from the germline V gene are ENHRY and SYGVKD. Trimming took 5 bases from V and 1 from J, leaving 8 bases between them. The CDR3 spells CAISPVWNTEAFF. In DNA form, the CDR3 reads TGTGCCATCAGTCCTGTATGGAACACTGAAGCTTTCTTT.

As to this clonotype: This may be a read error, as it is one base from a much larger clone. V gene TRBV6-6 combines with J gene TRBJ2-5; the D is unclear. This CDR3 spans 16 amino acids. Trimming took 0 bases from V and 1 from J, leaving 12 bases between them. The germline gives CDR1 MNHNY, CDR2 SVGAGI (reference sequence). DNA for the CDR3: TGTGCCAGCAGTTACTCTGTAGCCCTGCCCCAAGAGACCCAGTACTTC. Translation gives CASSYSVALPQETQYF.

Points on this clonotype: The junction differs from germline at one of its ends, possibly a read error. CDR3 in amino acids: CAISESPGLAATDTQCF. The CDR3 nucleotides read TGTGCCATCAGTGAGTCTCCGGGACTAGCGGCCACAGATACGCAGTGTTTT. V gene TRBV10-3 combines with J gene TRBJ2-3, with 11 positions matching TRBD2. Germline V gene lookup returns CDR1 ENHRY and CDR2 SYGVKD. The CDR3 is made up of 17 amino acids.

In its sample, this clonotype was seen a few times. The V gene is TRBV5-1, the J gene TRBJ2-4, with 7 positions matching TRBD1. Germline V lookup: CDR1 SGHRS, CDR2 YFSETQ. The CDR3 runs to 13 residues. J was trimmed by 15 bases and V by 3 bases; bases with no gene match: 12. CDR3 region: CASSSNTGDSRYF. CDR3 bases: TGCGCCAGCAGCTCGAACACAGGGGACAGTCGGTACTTC.

This clonotype was observed at least ten times. The chain joins TRBV5-6 to TRBJ2-2; D is unclear. V was clipped by 1 base and J by 6 bases, with 4 bases between them. CDR1 and CDR2 from the germline V gene are SGHDT and YYEEEE. The CDR3 is made up of 12 amino acids. The CDR3 nucleotides read TGTGCCAGCAGCTTGTATGCCGGGGAGCTGTTTTTT. Its translation: CASSLYAGELFF.

This clonotype was observed at least ten times. The J gene is TRBJ2-5, the V gene TRBV29-1, with D perhaps TRBD1 (5 bases). Germline V lookup: CDR1 SQVTM, CDR2 ANQGSEA. The CDR3 covers 14 residues. Trimming left V 5 bases short and J 4 bases short, with 17 bases between. In DNA form, the CDR3 reads TGCAGCGTTTCAGGGCAGAGGTTTCGAGAGACCCAGTACTTC. It yields the protein CSVSGQRFRETQYF.

Note on this clonotype: This clone may be a read error of a much larger clone one base away. The V and J genes are TRBV20-1 and TRBJ2-7; 16 bases agree with TRBD2. The CDR3 is made up of 17 amino acids. The germline CDR1 and CDR2 sequences are DFQATT and SNEGSKA (reference sequence). The CDR3 spells CNARAGTSGRARYEQYF. The CDR3 DNA is TGCAATGCTAGAGCAGGGACTAGCGGGAGGGCCCGGTACGAGCAGTACTTC.

The chain links TRBV7-8 to TRBJ2-3, with 11 nucleotides matching TRBD2. V gave up 5 bases and J gave up 6 bases; unmatched junction bases: 10. This CDR3 is 16 amino acids long. Germline V gene lookup returns CDR1 SGHVS and CDR2 FQNEAQ. CDR3 sequence: CASSQISGRALDTQYF. The CDR3 DNA is TGTGCCAGCAGCCAGATTAGCGGGAGGGCCTTGGATACGCAGTATTTT.

The chain is built from TRBV29-1 and TRBJ1-1; D not resolved. CDR1 SQVTM and CDR2 ANQGSEA come from the germline V gene. V gave up 7 bases and J gave up 2 bases, with 20 bases separating them. The CDR3 is 15 residues long. The CDR3 region is CSAGMDRDVNTEAFF. CDR3 coding DNA: TGCAGCGCTGGGATGGATAGGGATGTTAACACTGAAGCTTTCTTT.

A word on this clonotype: No DNA is shown, since the ends of the CDR3 on it are uncertain; the CDR3 is the one TCRdb lists. The chain has TRBV4-1 and TRBJ1-6; TRBD1, as called in the table, went unchecked against the DNA. The germline gives CDR1 MGHRA, CDR2 YSYEKL. The CDR3 totals 15 residues, both ends included. The CDR3 region is CTSSQVGAGNSPLDF.

The table lists this clonotype with a few counts. The junction departs from the called germline gene at one end, perhaps through a read error. This chain joins TRBV10-3 and TRBJ2-3, with 11 bases fitting TRBD2. Looked up from germline, CDR1 is ENHRY and CDR2 is SYGVKD. There are 16 residues in the CDR3. The CDR3 coding sequence is TGTGCCATCAGTGATACTAGCGGGAGTCAGGCAGATACACAGTATTTT. Its protein product is CAISDTSGSQADTQYF.